This T cell receptor (beta chain) was documented in a study of blood T cell repertoires in COVID-19. Study-level information: Donors in the United States, Italy and Spain gave samples during acute or convalescent COVID-19. The analysed material was cDNA or gDNA that came from T cells, B-cell-depleted T cells, or PBMCs.

Trimming at V came to 5 bases and at J to 0 bases, leaving 11 bases not matched to a gene. Germline V gives CDR1 LNHDA, CDR2 SQIVND (reference sequence). CDR3 length equals 17 residues. The study assigned cohorts using participant-reported clinical history. TCRdb keeps only in-frame clones here, not all; method: immunoSEQ multiplex PCR. The sample has roughly 360,000 clones; 70% to 90% are singletons. This clone was seen more than once but under ten times. The chain has TRBV19 and TRBJ1-1; 8 positions match TRBD1. The sample comprised PBMCs or T cells enriched from blood (not recorded which). This receptor was obtained from a woman aged 30 to 39 with acute COVID-19. The CDR3 bases are TGTGCCAGTAGTTCCTACAGGGGGGAGGGGGTGAACACTGAAGCTTTCTTT. Translating gives CASSSYRGEGVNTEAFF.